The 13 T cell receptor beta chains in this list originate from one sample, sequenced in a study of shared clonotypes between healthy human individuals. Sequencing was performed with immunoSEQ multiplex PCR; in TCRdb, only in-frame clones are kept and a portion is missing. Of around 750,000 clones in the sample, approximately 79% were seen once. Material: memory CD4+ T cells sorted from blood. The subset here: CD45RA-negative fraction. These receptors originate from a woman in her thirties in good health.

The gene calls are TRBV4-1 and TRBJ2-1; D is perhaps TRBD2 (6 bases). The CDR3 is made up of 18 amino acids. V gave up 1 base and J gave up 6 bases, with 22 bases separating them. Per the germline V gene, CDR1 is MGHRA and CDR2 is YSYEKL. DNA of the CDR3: TGCGCCAGCAGCCAAGTGGATATGGGACTGGCTGGGGTCAATGAGCAGTTCTTC. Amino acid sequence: CASSQVDMGLAGVNEQFF.

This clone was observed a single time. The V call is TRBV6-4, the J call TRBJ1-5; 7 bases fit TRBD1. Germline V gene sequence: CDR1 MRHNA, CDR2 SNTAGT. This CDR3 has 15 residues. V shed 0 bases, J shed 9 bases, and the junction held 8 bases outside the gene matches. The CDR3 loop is CASSDSRVGGAPQHF. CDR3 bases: TGTGCCAGCAGTGACTCGAGAGTAGGGGGCGCGCCCCAGCATTTT.

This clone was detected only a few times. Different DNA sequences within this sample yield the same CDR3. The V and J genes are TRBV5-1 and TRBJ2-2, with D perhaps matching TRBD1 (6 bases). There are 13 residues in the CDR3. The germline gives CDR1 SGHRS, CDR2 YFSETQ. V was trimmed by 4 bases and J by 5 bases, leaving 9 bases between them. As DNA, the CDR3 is TGCGCCAGCAGCCCACAGGGAACCGGGGAGCTGTTTTTT. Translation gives CASSPQGTGELFF.

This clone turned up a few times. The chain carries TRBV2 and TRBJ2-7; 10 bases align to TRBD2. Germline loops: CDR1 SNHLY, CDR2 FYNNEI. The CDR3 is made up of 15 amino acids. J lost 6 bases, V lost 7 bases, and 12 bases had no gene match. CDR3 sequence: CASKPSGSRGGEQYF. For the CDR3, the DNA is TGTGCCAGCAAACCTAGCGGGAGTAGGGGCGGCGAGCAGTACTTC. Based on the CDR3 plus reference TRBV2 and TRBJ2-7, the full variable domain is EPEVTQTPSHQVTQMGQEVILRCVPISNHLYFYWYRQILGQKVEFLVSFYNNEISEKSEIFDDQFSVERPDGSNFTLKIRSTKLEDSAMYFCASKPSGSRGGEQYFGPGTRLTVT.

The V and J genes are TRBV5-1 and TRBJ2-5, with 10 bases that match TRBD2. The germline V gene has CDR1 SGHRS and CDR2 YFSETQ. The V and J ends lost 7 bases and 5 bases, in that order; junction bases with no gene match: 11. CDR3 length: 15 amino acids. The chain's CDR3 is CASRDLSGRVETQYF. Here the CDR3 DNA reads TGCGCCAGCCGGGATCTAAGCGGGAGGGTGGAGACCCAGTACTTC.

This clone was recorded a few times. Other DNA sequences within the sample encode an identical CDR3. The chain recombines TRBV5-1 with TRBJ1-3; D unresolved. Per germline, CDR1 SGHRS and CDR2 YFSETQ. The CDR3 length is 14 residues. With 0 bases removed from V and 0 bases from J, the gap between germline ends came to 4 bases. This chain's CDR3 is CASSLEGSGNTIYF. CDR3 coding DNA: TGCGCCAGCAGCTTGGAGGGCTCTGGAAACACCATATATTTT.

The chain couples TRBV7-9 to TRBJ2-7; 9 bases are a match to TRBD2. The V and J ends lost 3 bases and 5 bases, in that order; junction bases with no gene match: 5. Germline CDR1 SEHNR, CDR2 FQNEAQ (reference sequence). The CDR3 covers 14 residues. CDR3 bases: TGTGCCAGCAGCTTCGGTAGCGGGAGTCACGAGCAGTACTTC. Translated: CASSFGSGSHEQYF.

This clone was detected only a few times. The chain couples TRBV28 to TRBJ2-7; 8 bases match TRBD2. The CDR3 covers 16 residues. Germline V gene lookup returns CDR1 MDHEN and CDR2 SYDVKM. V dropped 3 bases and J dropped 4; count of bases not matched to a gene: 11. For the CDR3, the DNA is TGTGCCAGCAGTTTTCTTTCTGCGGGAGGCGTATACGAGCAGTACTTC. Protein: CASSFLSAGGVYEQYF.

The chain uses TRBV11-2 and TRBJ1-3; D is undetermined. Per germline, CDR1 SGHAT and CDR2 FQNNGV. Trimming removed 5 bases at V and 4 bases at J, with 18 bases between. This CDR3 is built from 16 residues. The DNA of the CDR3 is TGTGCCAGCAGCAAGAACGGGGTGGGCCGCGGAAACACCATATATTTT. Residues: CASSKNGVGRGNTIYF. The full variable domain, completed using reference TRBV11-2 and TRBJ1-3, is EAGVAQSPRYKIIEKRQSVAFWCNPISGHATLYWYQQILGQGPKLLIQFQNNGVVDDSQLPKDRFSAERLKGVDSTLKIQPAKLEDSAVYLCASSKNGVGRGNTIYFGEGSWLTVV.

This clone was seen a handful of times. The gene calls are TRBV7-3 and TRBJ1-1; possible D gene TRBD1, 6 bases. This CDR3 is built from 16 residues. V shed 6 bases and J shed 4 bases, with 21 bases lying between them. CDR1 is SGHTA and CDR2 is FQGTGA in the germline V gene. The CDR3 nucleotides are TGTGCCAGCAGAAGAGAGGTAGGGGGTCTGGGCACTGAAGCTTTCTTT. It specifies CASRREVGGLGTEAFF.

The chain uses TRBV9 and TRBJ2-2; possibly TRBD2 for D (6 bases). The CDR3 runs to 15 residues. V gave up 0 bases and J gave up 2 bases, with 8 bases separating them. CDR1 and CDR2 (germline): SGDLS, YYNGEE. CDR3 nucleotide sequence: TGTGCCAGCAGCGTAGGCGGGATTAACACCGGGGAGCTGTTTTTT. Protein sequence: CASSVGGINTGELFF.

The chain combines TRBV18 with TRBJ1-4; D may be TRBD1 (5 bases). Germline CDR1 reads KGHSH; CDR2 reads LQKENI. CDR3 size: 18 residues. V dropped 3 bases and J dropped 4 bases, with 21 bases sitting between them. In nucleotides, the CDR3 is TGTGCCAGCTCACCTAGGGGTCTGACTCGGGGCCATAATGAAAAACTGTTTTTT. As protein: CASSPRGLTRGHNEKLFF.

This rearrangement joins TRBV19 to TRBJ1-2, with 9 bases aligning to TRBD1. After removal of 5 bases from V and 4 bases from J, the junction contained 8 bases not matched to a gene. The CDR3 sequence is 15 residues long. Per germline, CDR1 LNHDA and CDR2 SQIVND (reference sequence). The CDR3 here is CASSSGQGRIYGYTF. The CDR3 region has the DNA TGTGCCAGTAGTTCGGGACAGGGCCGAATCTATGGCTACACCTTC.